Listed below are T cell receptor beta chains from one sample, sequenced in a study of cytomegalovirus exposure and HLA in healthy donors. Clones were read by immunoSEQ multiplex PCR, and TCRdb kept only the in-frame ones, dropping some. The data contain 220,000 or so clones, about nine tenths of them seen just once; the ten biggest clones take up 2% to 2.5%. The sample was PBMCs. The receptors stem from a woman aged 18-29 years in good health and CMV-seropositive. The CDR3 runs from the conserved cysteine through the conserved F or W.

v_gene	CDR3aa
TRBV9	CASSGAGKFNEQYF
TRBV7-9	CASSFSGLGSYEQYF
TRBV6-5	CASTGTSGSWETQYF
TRBV4-1	CASSQRGHQPQHF
TRBV18	CASSPPGAGATTVAFF
TRBV5-6	CASSLTGDTEAFF
TRBV30	CAWSSSGDKGSYNEQFF
TRBV5-6	CASSLVGTGDDEQYF
TRBV9	CASSPRTSGRDNEQFF
TRBV27	CASSYQAGEATQYF
TRBV13	CASSPRGGTPSTYEQYF
TRBV5-6	CASSLETSGNYEQYF
TRBV6-5	CASSYSMAGNQPQHF
TRBV27	CASSFKGQGTYYGYTF
TRBV6-1	CASSRSRATNEKLFF
TRBV27	CASSFDRADGYTF
TRBV7-3	CASSLARYTEAFF
TRBV5-1	CASSLTSGNTDTQYF
TRBV5-8	CASSAGLAMRETQYF
TRBV6-5	CASSRGQLQPQHF
TRBV12-5	CASGLGGGLYEQYF
TRBV9	CASSVAPSGRIDTQYF
TRBV28	CASSFVPLAGSNNEQFF
TRBV4-1	CASSSTGPKNIQYF
TRBV28	CASSFNGRGGGDTQYF
TRBV19	CASSIAGYSGNTIYF
TRBV15	CATSRDLVAGNTEAFF
TRBV29-1	CSVGGVEGRSSYEQYF
TRBV4-1	CASSDRDRPWGTEAFF
TRBV30	CAWSIQGNTGELFF
TRBV6-4	CASSDEPAGINGELFF
TRBV7-6	CASSFGRTDTQYF
TRBV5-1	CATSRGGGRAYEQYF
TRBV27	CASRSIGTEAFF
TRBV12-5	CASGFLQEPSTEAFF
TRBV15	CATSRGGGTGTYEQYF
TRBV2	CASRRESTGELFF
TRBV27	CASSFGRAETQYF
TRBV30	CARHQGRGAGGYTF
TRBV29-1	CSVARTGPPYEQYF